The 9 T cell receptor beta chains given below trace back to one sample, sequenced in a study of cytomegalovirus exposure and HLA in healthy donors. PCR was performed using 60 Vbeta and 13 Jbeta primers. Clones were sequenced by immunoSEQ multiplex PCR, and TCRdb holds only the in-frame ones, with some missing. The sample comprises more than 130,000 clones, around 77% of which are singletons, and 4.5% to 6% rests with the top ten. The sequenced sample consisted of PBMCs. Every receptor here comes from a woman aged 45 to 65 in good health and CMV-seronegative.

This clone was seen a handful of times. The chain has TRBV5-4 and TRBJ2-3; TRBD1 matches 8 bases. The CDR3 loop spans 15 amino acids. Per the germline V gene, CDR1 is SGHNT and CDR2 is YYREEE (reference sequence). Losses at the gene ends were 0 bases for V and 3 bases for J; bases not matched to a gene: 3. The CDR3 DNA is TGTGCCAGCAGCTTGGACAGGGGGTTTACAGATACGCAGTATTTT. It translates to CASSLDRGFTDTQYF.

This clone was seen a single time. The chain has TRBV29-1 and TRBJ2-2; 9 positions match TRBD1. V was clipped by 3 bases and J by 5 bases; unmatched bases: 1. Germline V gene sequence: CDR1 SQVTM, CDR2 ANQGSEA. CDR3 size: 13 residues. The CDR3 loop reads CSVETGGTGELFF. CDR3 coding DNA: TGCAGCGTTGAGACAGGGGGGACCGGGGAGCTGTTTTTT.

There are a few counts of this clone. The chain employs TRBV5-4 and TRBJ1-1; D uncertain. Germline V gene lookup returns CDR1 SGHNT and CDR2 YYREEE (reference sequence). The CDR3 covers 13 residues. Between the trimmed V and J ends, which lost 5 bases and 3 bases, there was a span of 11 bases. This CDR3 reads CASSTGSHTEAFF. The DNA for the CDR3 is TGTGCCAGCAGTACCGGGAGCCACACTGAAGCTTTCTTT.

V and J are TRBV7-2 and TRBJ2-3; 10 bases match TRBD2. This CDR3 has 17 amino acids. CDR1 and CDR2 (germline): SGHTA, FQGNSA. The V gene end was trimmed by 2 bases and the J gene end by 4 bases; junction bases not matched to a gene: 9. This CDR3 is CASSLFLAGEGADTQYF. The CDR3 DNA sequence: TGTGCCAGCAGCTTATTCCTAGCGGGAGAAGGAGCAGATACGCAGTATTTT.

This chain links TRBV7-2 with TRBJ1-5; TRBD1 might be the D (6 bases). Germline V lookup: CDR1 SGHTA, CDR2 FQGNSA. The germline V and J ends were trimmed by 2 bases and 5 bases, with 7 bases remaining between them. This CDR3 is 13 amino acids long. CDR3 protein: CASSLYRDQPQHF. CDR3 bases: TGTGCCAGCAGCTTATACAGGGATCAGCCCCAGCATTTT.

This chain connects TRBV14 to TRBJ2-2; 15 nucleotides align to TRBD2. The junction had 9 bases not matched to a gene; V was cut back by 4 bases and J by 6 bases. Germline-derived CDR1 and CDR2 are SGHDN and FVKESK. The CDR3 covers 18 residues. CDR3 loop: CASSRTSGGAFVPGELFF. CDR3 nucleotide sequence: TGTGCCAGCAGCCGGACTAGCGGGGGGGCCTTTGTGCCCGGGGAGCTGTTTTTT.

The chain couples TRBV6-5 to TRBJ2-7, with TRBD1 matching 10 bases. Germline V CDR1 and CDR2: MNHEY, SVGAGI. The CDR3 contains 15 residues. The trim removed 6 bases at V and 3 bases at J, leaving 8 bases unmatched. The CDR3 loop reads CASSRRQGAGYEQYF. DNA for the CDR3: TGTGCCAGCAGCCGAAGACAGGGGGCCGGCTACGAGCAGTACTTC.

J is TRBJ1-1 and V is TRBV10-3; TRBD1 is a possible D gene (5 bases). Germline assignment: CDR1 ENHRY and CDR2 SYGVKD. This CDR3 region has 15 residues. Trimming removed 1 base from V and 4 bases from J, with 13 bases in between. The CDR3 DNA follows: TGTGCCATCAGTGAGTTCGTAAGTAGGGGCACTGAAGCTTTCTTT. It is translated as CAISEFVSRGTEAFF.

The rearrangement links TRBV19 to TRBJ1-1; 10 nucleotides match TRBD1. The ends lost 5 bases at V and 0 bases at J; junction bases unmatched: 9. The CDR3 spans 17 residues. Germline loops: CDR1 LNHDA, CDR2 SQIVND (reference sequence). The CDR3 DNA reads TGTGCCAGTAGTGGAGGGACAGGGGCCCCCATGAACACTGAAGCTTTCTTT. It specifies CASSGGTGAPMNTEAFF. Drawing the rest from reference TRBV19 and TRBJ1-1, the complete variable domain is DGGITQSPKYLFRKEGQNVTLSCEQNLNHDAMYWYRQDPGQGLRLIYYSQIVNDFQKGDIAEGYSVSREKKESFPLTVTSAQKNPTAFYLCASSGGTGAPMNTEAFFGQGTRLTVV.